Below, 8 T cell receptor beta chains from the same sample are listed, as sequenced in a study of shared clonotypes between healthy human individuals. This table comes from immunoSEQ multiplex PCR, and its TCRdb copy is limited to in-frame clones, with some not included. The sample lists 100,000 to 130,000 clones; under 70% were seen once. Sequencing was carried out using memory CD8+ T cells sorted from blood. Subset noted: CD45RO+ cells pooled with CCR7-negative TemRA cells. These TCRs come from a woman aged 30 to 39 in good health.

The chain recombines TRBV9 with TRBJ2-5; no firm D call. V gave up 4 bases and J gave up 0 bases, with 7 bases separating them. CDR1 SGDLS and CDR2 YYNGEE come from the germline V gene. This CDR3 region has 13 residues. The DNA for the CDR3 is TGTGCCAGCAGCCCCCCCGACCAAGAGACCCAGTACTTC. Translating gives CASSPPDQETQYF.

The chain employs TRBV7-9 and TRBJ1-5, with 10 bases aligning to TRBD1. The CDR3 loop spans 14 amino acids. The V and J ends lost 5 bases and 4 bases, in that order; junction bases with no gene match: 2. Germline-derived CDR1 and CDR2 are SEHNR and FQNEAQ (reference sequence). Here the CDR3 DNA reads TGTGCCAGCAGCCCGGGACAGGGGAATCAGCCCCAGCATTTT. Protein product: CASSPGQGNQPQHF. The entire variable domain, with the rest obtained from reference TRBV7-9 and TRBJ1-5, is as follows: DTGVSQNPRHKITKRGQNVTFRCDPISEHNRLYWYRQTLGQGPEFLTYFQNEAQLEKSRLLSDRFSAERPKGSFSTLEIQRTEQGDSAMYLCASSPGQGNQPQHFGDGTRLSIL.

The gene calls are TRBV6-1 and TRBJ2-7; D call uncertain. Germline V lookup: CDR1 MNHNS, CDR2 SASEGT. This CDR3 is built from 15 residues. V was trimmed by 2 bases and J by 0 bases, leaving 11 bases between them. In DNA, the CDR3 is TGTGCCAGCAGTGAAATAGACGCTAGCTCCTACGAGCAGTACTTC. It is translated as CASSEIDASSYEQYF.

The chain employs TRBV27 and TRBJ2-1; weak D call: TRBD2 (5 bases). The germline gives CDR1 MNHEY, CDR2 SMNVEV (reference sequence). Trimming cost V 6 bases and J 8 bases, with 11 bases left between them. CDR3 length: 12 amino acids. The CDR3 DNA reads as TGTGCCAGCAGCTCCCTAGCTGATGAGCAGTTCTTC. Amino acid sequence: CASSSLADEQFF.

This clone was counted many times. The chain uses TRBV7-2 and TRBJ2-5, with TRBD2 matching over 10 bases. Judging by the DNA end, TRBJ2-7 fits better; the J call may be wrong. The CDR3 consists of 15 residues. Germline assignment: CDR1 SGHTA and CDR2 FQGNSA. CDR3 sequence reads: CASSIGLAETYEQYF. CDR3 DNA: TGTGCCAGCAGCATAGGACTAGCGGAAACCTACGAGCAGTACTTC.

The V call is TRBV5-1, the J call TRBJ2-1; TRBD1 is a possible D gene (5 bases). The CDR3 contains 15 residues. V lost 0 bases to trimming and J lost 2 bases, with 9 bases between them. The germline gives CDR1 SGHRS, CDR2 YFSETQ. The CDR3 DNA sequence: TGCGCCAGCAGCTTGGCGTCAGGGACCTACAATGAGCAGTTCTTC. It is translated as CASSLASGTYNEQFF.

This clone has at least ten counts. The V and J genes are TRBV30 and TRBJ2-1; D ambiguous. Trimming cost V 2 bases and J 5 bases, with 10 bases left between them. CDR1 and CDR2 from the germline V gene are GTSNPN and SVGIG (reference sequence). The CDR3 sequence is 13 residues long. The CDR3 nucleotides read TGTGCCTGGAGTACGGATAGGCACAATGAGCAGTTCTTC. Translating gives CAWSTDRHNEQFF.

The genes are TRBV27 and TRBJ2-2; 7 positions agree with TRBD2. CDR1 is MNHEY, CDR2 SMNVEV, per germline (reference sequence). After removal of 3 bases from V and 5 bases from J, the junction contained 12 bases not matched to a gene. This CDR3 spans 17 amino acids. The CDR3 is CASSFLWGGLVTGELFF. The CDR3, as DNA: TGTGCCAGCAGTTTCCTGTGGGGGGGATTGGTAACCGGGGAGCTGTTTTTT.